The T cell receptor (beta chain) under discussion was sequenced for a study of blood T cell repertoires in COVID-19. Trimming took off 3 bases at V and 2 bases at J, with 11 bases between the two ends. Germline V gives CDR1 MRHNA, CDR2 SNTAGT. The CDR3 consists of 15 residues. Libraries were prepared by immunoSEQ multiplex PCR; TCRdb keeps only in-frame clonotypes and omits some of them. Seen here are 50,000 to 60,000 clones, roughly 80% observed once, and the top ten hold 5.5% to 6%. Material for sequencing was peripheral blood. The chain joins TRBV6-4 to TRBJ1-3; maybe TRBD1 (6 bases). This clonotype originated in a human donor in a cohort sampled during active or convalescent COVID-19. The CDR3 reads CASSEDRGPGNTIYF. The CDR3 nucleotides read TGTGCCAGCAGTGAGGACAGAGGCCCTGGAAACACCATATATTTT.